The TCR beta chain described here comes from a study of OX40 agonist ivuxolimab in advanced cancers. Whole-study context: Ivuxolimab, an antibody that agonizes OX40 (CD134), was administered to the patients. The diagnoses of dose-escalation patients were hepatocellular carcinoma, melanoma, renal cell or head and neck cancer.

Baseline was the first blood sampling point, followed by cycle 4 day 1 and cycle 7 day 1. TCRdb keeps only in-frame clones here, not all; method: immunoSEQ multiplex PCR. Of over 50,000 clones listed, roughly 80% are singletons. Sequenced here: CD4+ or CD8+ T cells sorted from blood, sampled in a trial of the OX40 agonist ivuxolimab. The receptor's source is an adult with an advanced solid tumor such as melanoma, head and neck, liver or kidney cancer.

CDR3 sequence (DNA): TGCGCCAGCAGAGGCCAGTTTAACTCCTACGAGCAGTACTTC. Translation gives CASRGQFNSYEQYF. The J gene is TRBJ2-7, the V gene TRBV5-1; D call uncertain. Per germline, CDR1 SGHRS and CDR2 YFSETQ. V shed 5 bases and J shed 0 bases, with 12 bases lying between them. The CDR3 consists of 14 residues.